Sequencing of this TCR beta chain was carried out in a study of T cells in Graves' hyperthyroidism and ophthalmopathy. V dropped 4 bases and J dropped 2 bases, with 12 bases sitting between them. The germline V gene encodes CDR1 MDHEN and CDR2 SYDVKM. The CDR3 is 14 amino acids. Amplification of TCR beta CDR3 regions used RNA as the template. In the first-round RT-PCR of the TCR CDR3, the HTBI primer set was used. TCRdb itself ran the multiplex PCR reads through MiXCR, one entry per CDR3 protein. The sample consists of some 720,000 distinct CDR3 sequences, roughly 15% of them appearing once. The specimen was blood. The clonotype originates from a man younger than 30 with Graves' hyperthyroidism. The genes are TRBV28 and TRBJ2-7; D is ambiguous. In DNA form, the CDR3 reads TGTGCCAGCAGTTACAGCCTTACGACCTACGAGCAGTACTTC. It yields the protein CASSYSLTTYEQYF.